The 5 T cell receptor beta chains in this list originate from one sample, sequenced in a study of cytomegalovirus exposure and HLA in healthy donors. The primer mix had 60 Vbeta and 13 Jbeta primers. Repertoires were generated with immunoSEQ multiplex PCR, while TCRdb's copy carries only in-frame clones and drops some. The data show around 170,000 clones, with approximately 80% seen just once and over 1.1% held by the top ten. Sequencing was done on a sample of PBMCs. Source of these receptors: a male donor in good health and CMV-seronegative.

V is TRBV5-4 and J is TRBJ2-7, with D hard to call. The CDR3 has 14 amino acids. Trimming cost V 3 bases and J 4 bases, with 14 bases left between them. The germline V gene encodes CDR1 SGHNT and CDR2 YYREEE (reference sequence). CDR3 coding DNA: TGTGCCAGCAGCTCCCCCCGGCTCGGGTACGAGCAGTACTTC. This encodes CASSSPRLGYEQYF.

The chain recombines TRBV5-8 with TRBJ1-1; 7 nucleotides line up with TRBD1. This CDR3 region has 15 residues. Germline V CDR1 and CDR2: SGHTS, YDEGEE. The junction had 6 bases not matched to a gene; V was cut back by 4 bases and J by 0 bases. In nucleotides, the CDR3 is TGTGCCAGCAGCCCGACAGGGCACCTGAACACTGAAGCTTTCTTT. Protein: CASSPTGHLNTEAFF.

J is TRBJ1-4 and V is TRBV19, with TRBD1 matching 9 bases. The V gene's germline CDR1 is LNHDA and CDR2 SQIVND (reference sequence). The CDR3 is 15 amino acids. V trimming: 6 bases; J trimming: 1 base; junction bases outside the gene matches: 3. This CDR3 is CASRWTGVTNEKLFF. The CDR3 DNA reads as TGTGCCAGTAGATGGACAGGGGTAACTAATGAAAAACTGTTTTTT. Full variable domain (rest looked up from reference TRBV19 and TRBJ1-4): DGGITQSPKYLFRKEGQNVTLSCEQNLNHDAMYWYRQDPGQGLRLIYYSQIVNDFQKGDIAEGYSVSREKKESFPLTVTSAQKNPTAFYLCASRWTGVTNEKLFFGSGTQLSVL.

This clone was detected a few times. The V call is TRBV4-3, the J call TRBJ1-2, with D possibly matching TRBD1 (6 bases). Germline V CDR1 and CDR2: LGHNA, YSLEER. The CDR3 totals 14 residues. V was cut by 2 bases and J by 4 bases, with 11 bases left in between. CDR3 loop: CASSQTGTSYGYTF. The CDR3 DNA reads TGCGCCAGCAGCCAAACCGGGACATCCTATGGCTACACCTTC.

This clone has just one count. This chain uses TRBV14 with TRBJ2-5; D may be TRBD1 (6 bases). The CDR3 totals 16 residues. The ends were cut back, 1 base at V and 0 bases at J, with 12 bases in the middle. The germline V gene encodes CDR1 SGHDN and CDR2 FVKESK. This CDR3 reads CASSQGGQPYQETQYF. Written as DNA, the CDR3 is TGTGCCAGCAGCCAAGGGGGACAACCATACCAAGAGACCCAGTACTTC.